These 30 T cell receptor beta chains were all obtained from the same sample, sequenced in a study of blood T cell repertoires in COVID-19. Assay used: immunoSEQ multiplex PCR; TCRdb lists only in-frame clones, some missing. Here the sample spans 310,000 or so clones, around 90% being singletons. The material sequenced was PBMCs or T cells enriched from blood (not recorded which). All receptors derive from a woman aged 25 to 39 who had recovered from COVID-19.

V gene TRBV27 combines with J gene TRBJ1-2; 7 bases are a match to TRBD1. This CDR3 is built from 16 residues. V trimming: 3 bases; J trimming: 7 bases; junction bases outside the gene matches: 14. Per germline, CDR1 MNHEY and CDR2 SMNVEV (reference sequence). The CDR3 DNA reads TGTGCCAGCAGTTTGTCCGGGACAGTTGGGACCAGTGGCTACACCTTC. It encodes CASSLSGTVGTSGYTF.

The V and J genes are TRBV30 and TRBJ1-1; the D gene is possibly TRBD1 (5 bases). Trimming cost V 4 bases and J 7 bases, with 10 bases left between them. CDR1 GTSNPN and CDR2 SVGIG come from the germline V gene (reference sequence). This CDR3 contains 11 residues. Here the CDR3 DNA reads TGTGCCTGGACAGGGATGGTTGAAGCTTTCTTT. Its protein is CAWTGMVEAFF.

The genes are TRBV7-2 and TRBJ2-2; D is perhaps TRBD2 (6 bases). V was trimmed by 7 bases and J by 2 bases, leaving 14 bases between them. The CDR3 is 15 residues long. Germline V lookup: CDR1 SGHTA, CDR2 FQGNSA. The DNA for the CDR3 is TGTGCCAGCAAGGGTAGCGGCTTTAACACCGGGGAGCTGTTTTTT. Protein: CASKGSGFNTGELFF.

The CDR3 DNA is TGTGCCTGGAGTGAGGGGTTATCCTACGAGCAGTACTTC. Its protein is CAWSEGLSYEQYF. The chain recombines TRBV30 with TRBJ2-7; weak D call: TRBD1 (5 bases). The germline V gene has CDR1 GTSNPN and CDR2 SVGIG (reference sequence). The CDR3 has 13 residues. Trimming pared 1 base from V and 1 base from J, leaving 8 bases between. The full variable domain, in which reference TRBV30 and TRBJ2-7 provide the parts outside the CDR3, is SQTIHQWPATLVQPVGSPLSLECTVEGTSNPNLYWYRQAAGRGLQLLFYSVGIGQISSEVPQNLSASRPQDRQFILSSKKLLLSDSGFYLCAWSEGLSYEQYFGPGTRLTVT.

The chain joins TRBV19 to TRBJ1-2; perhaps TRBD1 as D (6 bases). Germline V gene lookup returns CDR1 LNHDA and CDR2 SQIVND (reference sequence). Trimming took 5 bases from V and 8 from J, leaving 21 bases between them. The CDR3 covers 15 residues. The CDR3 region is CASSLQGYATKGYTF. As DNA, the CDR3 is TGTGCCAGTAGTTTACAGGGATATGCAACGAAGGGCTACACCTTC.

CDR3 protein: CASSPQLAGATDTQYF. CDR3 bases: TGCGCCAGCAGCCCCCAGCTAGCGGGGGCCACAGATACGCAGTATTTT. The chain has TRBV4-1 and TRBJ2-3; 10 bases line up with TRBD2. The CDR3 consists of 16 residues. After removal of 4 bases from V and 2 bases from J, the junction contained 6 bases not matched to a gene. From germline, CDR1 is MGHRA and CDR2 YSYEKL.

This chain joins TRBV5-1 and TRBJ1-6, with a tentative D call TRBD1 (6 bases). Trimming shortened V by 6 bases and J by 8 bases, and 15 bases separated the two germline ends. The CDR3 is 14 residues long. Germline CDR1 is SGHRS and CDR2 is YFSETQ. The CDR3 DNA sequence: TGCGCCAGCACCCTTGGAGGGGGGGATTCACCCCTCCACTTT. This gives the protein CASTLGGGDSPLHF. The variable domain in full, completed from reference TRBV5-1 and TRBJ1-6, reads KAGVTQTPRYLIKTRGQQVTLSCSPISGHRSVSWYQQTPGQGLQFLFEYFSETQRNKGNFPGRFSGRQFSNSRSEMNVSTLELGDSALYLCASTLGGGDSPLHFGNGTRLTVT.

This sequence joins TRBV27 and TRBJ1-5; D is unresolved. Between the trimmed V and J ends, which lost 3 bases and 11 bases, there was a span of 14 bases. The germline CDR1 and CDR2 sequences are MNHEY and SMNVEV (reference sequence). The CDR3 extends over 13 amino acids. CDR3: CASSFSTNLAQHF. The CDR3 coding sequence is TGTGCCAGCAGTTTCTCGACAAATCTGGCCCAGCATTTT.

This chain connects TRBV25-1 to TRBJ2-2; 7 nucleotides line up with TRBD2. The germline V gene encodes CDR1 MGHDK and CDR2 SYGVNS. Trimming at V came to 3 bases and at J to 4 bases, leaving 8 bases not matched to a gene. The CDR3 spans 16 residues. CDR3 DNA sequence: TGTGCCAGCAGTGATCCTGTACGCGGGAGCACCGGGGAGCTGTTTTTT. Protein sequence: CASSDPVRGSTGELFF.

The chain links TRBV30 to TRBJ1-6, with D possibly TRBD1 on 6 matching bases. Trimming took off 3 bases at V and 9 bases at J, with 12 bases between the two ends. CDR3 length: 13 residues. CDR1 is GTSNPN and CDR2 is SVGIG in the germline V gene (reference sequence). The CDR3 DNA is TGTGCCTGGAGATTGGGGGCGCGTTCACCCCTCCACTTT. This gives the protein CAWRLGARSPLHF.

The chain combines TRBV30 with TRBJ2-3, with 14 bases that match TRBD2. The CDR3 extends over 16 amino acids. After removal of 1 base from V and 6 bases from J, the junction contained 6 bases not matched to a gene. Germline CDR1 and CDR2: GTSNPN and SVGIG (reference sequence). Here the CDR3 reads CAWSGLAGGPWDTQYF. The CDR3 DNA follows: TGTGCCTGGAGTGGACTAGCGGGGGGGCCATGGGATACGCAGTATTTT.

The V call is TRBV4-1, the J call TRBJ1-1; TRBD1 matches 9 bases. This CDR3 region has 17 residues. Germline V gene sequence: CDR1 MGHRA, CDR2 YSYEKL. Germline trimming cut 4 bases from V and 4 bases from J; bases unmatched to any gene: 13. Written as DNA, the CDR3 is TGCGCCAGCAGCCGCGGACAGGGGATTAGCTTGGGCACTGAAGCTTTCTTT. Translated, it gives CASSRGQGISLGTEAFF.

This chain joins TRBV4-1 and TRBJ1-6; TRBD1 agrees at 10 bases. The germline V gene encodes CDR1 MGHRA and CDR2 YSYEKL. Trimming at V came to 3 bases and at J to 5 bases, leaving 7 bases not matched to a gene. The CDR3 runs to 17 residues. The CDR3 region has the DNA TGCGCCAGCAGCCAGGGACAGGGGACCAACGATAATTCACCCCTCCACTTT. Amino acid sequence: CASSQGQGTNDNSPLHF.

The rearrangement links TRBV19 to TRBJ2-1; TRBD1 matches 7 bases. From germline, CDR1 is LNHDA and CDR2 SQIVND (reference sequence). The CDR3 covers 16 residues. V gave up 3 bases and J gave up 5 bases; unmatched junction bases: 10. CDR3 coding DNA: TGTGCCAGTAGTATCCCTCCGAGGGGGCGTAACAATGAGCAGTTCTTC. Residues: CASSIPPRGRNNEQFF.

The count of this clone is one. The chain recombines TRBV9 with TRBJ1-3; D possibly corresponds to TRBD1 (5 bases). The CDR3 contains 15 residues. V was trimmed by 6 bases and J by 4 bases, leaving 17 bases between them. Germline CDR1 SGDLS, CDR2 YYNGEE. CDR3 coding DNA: TGTGCCAGCACCCGTTGGGGCCAGTCCGGAAACACCATATATTTT. Translating gives CASTRWGQSGNTIYF. The whole variable domain, remainder taken from reference TRBV9 and TRBJ1-3, is DSGVTQTPKHLITATGQRVTLRCSPRSGDLSVYWYQQSLDQGLQFLIQYYNGEERAKGNILERFSAQQFPDLHSELNLSSLELGDSALYFCASTRWGQSGNTIYFGEGSWLTVV.

This rearrangement joins TRBV6-6 to TRBJ1-5; 8 nucleotides line up with TRBD1. CDR3 length equals 13 residues. V shed 6 bases and J 4 bases; nucleotides not matched to a gene: 2. Per the germline V gene, CDR1 is MNHNY and CDR2 is SVGAGI (reference sequence). CDR3 bases: TGTGCCAGCAGGGACAGGGAGAATCAGCCCCAGCATTTT. Residues: CASRDRENQPQHF.

This chain connects TRBV29-1 to TRBJ1-1; weak D call: TRBD1 (5 bases). V lost 4 bases to trimming and J lost 0 bases, with 18 bases between them. The CDR3 is made up of 16 amino acids. The germline V gene has CDR1 SQVTM and CDR2 ANQGSEA. CDR3 protein: CSVVVRAVRVNTEAFF. The DNA for the CDR3 is TGCAGCGTTGTGGTCCGGGCTGTCAGGGTGAACACTGAAGCTTTCTTT.

This chain uses TRBV30 with TRBJ1-6; D is unclear. Germline V CDR1 and CDR2: GTSNPN, SVGIG (reference sequence). V shed 2 bases and J shed 9 bases, with 17 bases lying between them. The CDR3 is made up of 15 amino acids. The CDR3: CAWSNGGRGSSPLHF. The DNA of the CDR3 is TGTGCCTGGAGTAACGGCGGGCGGGGAAGTTCACCCCTCCACTTT.

J is TRBJ1-1 and V is TRBV4-2, with D tentatively TRBD1 (5 bases). There are 15 residues in the CDR3. CDR1 is LGHNA and CDR2 is YNFKEQ in the germline V gene. With 0 bases removed from V and 3 bases from J, the gap between germline ends came to 11 bases. The DNA for the CDR3 is TGTGCCAGCAGCCAAGACGGGGGTCGGGACACTGAAGCTTTCTTT. This translates into CASSQDGGRDTEAFF.

The CDR3 coding sequence is TGTGCCAGCTCACCCTCTAGCGGGGGGGAATACAATGAGCAGTTCTTC. It specifies CASSPSSGGEYNEQFF. J is TRBJ2-1 and V is TRBV18, with 12 bases fitting TRBD2. With V trimmed by 3 bases and J by 4 bases, 4 bases remained unmatched. CDR1 and CDR2 (germline): KGHSH, LQKENI. The CDR3 totals 16 residues. Full variable domain (rest looked up from reference TRBV18 and TRBJ2-1): NAGVMQNPRHLVRRRGQEARLRCSPMKGHSHVYWYRQLPEEGLKFMVYLQKENIIDESGMPKERFSAEFPKEGPSILRIQQVVRGDSAAYFCASSPSSGGEYNEQFFGPGTRLTVL.

The chain couples TRBV2 to TRBJ1-2, with D possibly matching TRBD1 (5 bases). The CDR3 spans 13 residues. The V end was cut by 5 bases, the J end by 8 bases, with 15 bases between. Germline CDR1 reads SNHLY; CDR2 reads FYNNEI. CDR3 coding DNA: TGTGCCAGCAGTTCGGCGGGGGTCGGGGGCTACACCTTC. Its protein is CASSSAGVGGYTF.

The rearrangement joins TRBV18 to TRBJ1-1; TRBD1 is a possible D gene (6 bases). The V end was cut by 6 bases, the J end by 7 bases, with 18 bases between. The CDR3 contains 14 residues. Looked up from germline, CDR1 is KGHSH and CDR2 is LQKENI. The CDR3 nucleotides are TGTGCCAGCTCCCCGACAGGTAAAAATGGTGAAGCTTTCTTT. Encoded protein: CASSPTGKNGEAFF.

The chain has TRBV2 and TRBJ1-5; 7 nucleotides agree with TRBD1. V shed 8 bases, J shed 0 bases, and the junction held 4 bases outside the gene matches. CDR3 length: 14 amino acids. The germline gives CDR1 SNHLY, CDR2 FYNNEI. The CDR3 nucleotides read TGTGCCAGCGGGACAGATAATAGCAATCAGCCCCAGCATTTT. It specifies CASGTDNSNQPQHF. Filled out from reference TRBV2 and TRBJ1-5, the complete variable domain reads EPEVTQTPSHQVTQMGQEVILRCVPISNHLYFYWYRQILGQKVEFLVSFYNNEISEKSEIFDDQFSVERPDGSNFTLKIRSTKLEDSAMYFCASGTDNSNQPQHFGDGTRLSIL.

The V gene is TRBV6-4, the J gene TRBJ2-3; 9 nucleotides match TRBD2. Germline CDR1 and CDR2: MRHNA and SNTAGT. The CDR3 runs to 20 residues. Trimming removed 4 bases from V and 1 base from J; junction bases left unmatched: 18. DNA of the CDR3: TGTGCCAGCAGTGCCCGACTCGGAGAGCGGGGGGCCGTCGGCACAGATACGCAGTATTTT. It codes for CASSARLGERGAVGTDTQYF.

As concerns this clone: The sample contains more than one DNA sequence encoding this CDR3. V gene TRBV27 combines with J gene TRBJ1-1, with D possibly being TRBD1 (6 bases). Germline CDR1 reads MNHEY; CDR2 reads SMNVEV (reference sequence). Trimming left V 2 bases short and J 4 bases short, with 8 bases between. The CDR3 consists of 13 residues. The CDR3 region is CASSLRGGTEAFF. CDR3 nucleotide sequence: TGTGCCAGCAGTTTAAGAGGGGGCACTGAAGCTTTCTTT.

The chain employs TRBV11-2 and TRBJ2-1; 15 nucleotides align to TRBD2. This CDR3 has 14 amino acids. The germline V gene encodes CDR1 SGHAT and CDR2 FQNNGV. V lost 1 base and J lost 14; bases outside the gene matches: 3. Here the CDR3 reads CASSLVGLAGGEFF. Here the CDR3 DNA reads TGTGCCAGCAGCTTAGTCGGACTAGCGGGGGGGGAGTTCTTC.

This chain uses TRBV5-1 with TRBJ2-1, with TRBD2 matching 8 bases. V shed 4 bases and J 4 bases; nucleotides not matched to a gene: 4. CDR3 length: 14 residues. The germline CDR1 and CDR2 sequences are SGHRS and YFSETQ. The CDR3 reads CASSRVAGYNEQFF. The CDR3 DNA is TGCGCCAGCAGCCGTGTAGCGGGGTACAATGAGCAGTTCTTC.

This rearrangement joins TRBV7-9 to TRBJ2-1, with 7 bases fitting TRBD1. Germline lookup yields CDR1 SEHNR and CDR2 FQNEAQ (reference sequence). V lost 10 bases, J lost 9 bases, and 6 bases stayed unmatched. The CDR3 runs 11 residues. Here the CDR3 reads CANDRAGEQFF. The DNA for the CDR3 is TGTGCCAACGACAGGGCTGGTGAGCAGTTCTTC.

The V and J genes are TRBV7-3 and TRBJ2-1, with D maybe TRBD2 (5 bases). From germline, CDR1 is SGHTA and CDR2 FQGTGA. Trimming took off 2 bases at V and 4 bases at J, with 12 bases between the two ends. This CDR3 region has 15 residues. This CDR3 is CASSLDGMSYNEQFF. The CDR3 DNA sequence: TGTGCCAGCAGCTTAGACGGGATGTCGTACAATGAGCAGTTCTTC.

The chain couples TRBV5-6 to TRBJ1-2; 10 nucleotides match TRBD1. The CDR3 consists of 15 residues. The V and J ends lost 4 bases and 3 bases, in that order; junction bases with no gene match: 6. Germline-derived CDR1 and CDR2 are SGHDT and YYEEEE. CDR3 protein: CASSPVGTGDYGYTF. The CDR3 nucleotides read TGTGCCAGCAGCCCCGTGGGGACAGGGGACTATGGCTACACCTTC.